The subject of this entry is one T cell receptor beta chain. The data originate from a study of technical replicates of blood from a few donors. Profiled with immunoSEQ multiplex PCR; TCRdb holds only in-frame clones, not every one. The profile shows tens of thousands of clones, about 93% of them singletons. The source of this sequence is a human donor in good health. The specimen was T cells isolated from PBMCs.

Here the CDR3 DNA reads TGTGCCAGCAGCTCCAACAGGGGGAACACTGAAGCTTTCTTT. This sequence encodes CASSSNRGNTEAFF. J is TRBJ1-1 and V is TRBV11-2; TRBD1 agrees at 7 bases. CDR3 size: 14 residues. The trim removed 4 bases at V and 1 base at J, leaving 3 bases unmatched. CDR1 is SGHAT and CDR2 is FQNNGV in the germline V gene.